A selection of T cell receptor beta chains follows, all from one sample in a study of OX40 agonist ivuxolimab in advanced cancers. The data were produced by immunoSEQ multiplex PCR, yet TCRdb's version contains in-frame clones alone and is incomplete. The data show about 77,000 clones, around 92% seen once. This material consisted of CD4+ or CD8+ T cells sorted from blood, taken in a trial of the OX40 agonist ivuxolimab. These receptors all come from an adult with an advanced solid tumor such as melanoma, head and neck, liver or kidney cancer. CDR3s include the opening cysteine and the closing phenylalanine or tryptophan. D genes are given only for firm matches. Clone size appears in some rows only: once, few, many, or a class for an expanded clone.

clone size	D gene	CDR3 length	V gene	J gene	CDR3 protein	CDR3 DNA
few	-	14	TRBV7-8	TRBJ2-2	CASRRRDLAGELFF	TGTGCCAGCAGGCGCCGGGACTTGGCCGGGGAGCTGTTTTTT
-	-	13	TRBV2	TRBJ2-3	CASSVGEADTQYF	TGTGCCAGCAGTGTTGGTGAGGCAGATACGCAGTATTTT
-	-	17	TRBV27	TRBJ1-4	CASSLNLDTAGNEKLFF	TGTGCCAGCAGTTTAAACCTGGACACAGCGGGTAATGAAAAACTGTTTTTT
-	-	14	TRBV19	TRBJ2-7	CASSIKEGPYEQYF	TGTGCCAGTAGTATAAAGGAGGGTCCCTACGAGCAGTACTTC
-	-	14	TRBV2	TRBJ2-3	CASASRLSTDTQYF	TGTGCCAGCGCGTCGCGGCTATCCACAGATACGCAGTATTTT
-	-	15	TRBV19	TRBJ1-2	CASTRGRDFNYGYTF	TGTGCCAGTACCCGTGGGCGCGATTTTAACTATGGCTACACCTTC
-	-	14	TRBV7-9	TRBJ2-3	CASSLRQITDTQYF	TGTGCCAGCAGCCTTCGACAGATCACAGATACGCAGTATTTT
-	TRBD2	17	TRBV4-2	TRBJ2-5	CASSQVSGGQSQETQYF	TGTGCCAGCAGCCAAGTTAGCGGGGGCCAATCCCAAGAGACCCAGTACTTC
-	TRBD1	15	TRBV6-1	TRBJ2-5	CASSEGRGPQETQYF	TGTGCCAGCAGTGAAGGAAGGGGGCCTCAAGAGACCCAGTACTTC
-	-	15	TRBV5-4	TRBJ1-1	CASSLGESANTEAFF	TGTGCCAGCAGCTTGGGGGAGTCGGCGAACACTGAAGCTTTCTTT
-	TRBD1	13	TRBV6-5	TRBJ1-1	CASSWTGNTEAFF	TGTGCCAGCAGTTGGACAGGGAACACTGAAGCTTTCTTT
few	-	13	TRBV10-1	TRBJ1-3	CASQRESGNTIYF	TGCGCCAGTCAACGGGAGTCTGGAAACACCATATATTTT
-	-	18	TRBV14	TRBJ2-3	CASSQRSWNNGLGDTQYF	TGTGCCAGCAGCCAAAGGAGTTGGAACAATGGATTAGGAGATACGCAGTATTTT
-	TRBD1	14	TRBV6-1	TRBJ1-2	CASSEMGDSYGYTF	TGTGCCAGCAGTGAAATGGGGGACAGCTATGGCTACACCTTC
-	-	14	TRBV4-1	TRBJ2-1	CASSQVTVRNEQFF	TGCGCCAGCAGCCAAGTGACCGTTCGCAATGAGCAGTTCTTC
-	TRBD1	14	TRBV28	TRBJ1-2	CASKPGQGSKGYTF	TGTGCCAGCAAACCGGGACAGGGGAGCAAGGGCTACACCTTC
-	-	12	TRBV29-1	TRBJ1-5	CSVGDKNQPQHF	TGCAGCGTTGGGGACAAAAATCAGCCCCAGCATTTT
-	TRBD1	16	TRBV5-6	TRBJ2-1	CASSLVLGTAYNEQFF	TGTGCCAGCAGCTTGGTTTTGGGGACAGCTTACAATGAGCAGTTCTTC
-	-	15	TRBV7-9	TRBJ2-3	CASRRFQGGPDTQYF	TGTGCCAGCAGACGATTTCAGGGGGGCCCAGATACGCAGTATTTT
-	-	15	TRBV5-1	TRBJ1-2	CASSVGTPIAHGYTF	TGCGCCAGCAGCGTCGGGACTCCCATCGCCCATGGCTACACCTTC
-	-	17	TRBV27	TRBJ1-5	CASSVKRGHRRNQPQHF	TGTGCCAGCAGTGTCAAACGGGGTCATAGACGTAATCAGCCCCAGCATTTT
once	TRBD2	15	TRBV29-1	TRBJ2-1	CSVVRASGSYNEQFF	TGCAGCGTTGTAAGGGCTAGCGGGAGTTACAATGAGCAGTTCTTC
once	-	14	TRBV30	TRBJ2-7	CACSTRAQNDEQYF	TGTGCCTGCTCAACCCGGGCCCAGAACGACGAGCAGTACTTC
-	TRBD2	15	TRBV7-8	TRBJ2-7	CASSSRTSLSYEQYF	TGTGCCAGCAGCTCAAGGACTAGCTTGTCCTACGAGCAGTACTTC
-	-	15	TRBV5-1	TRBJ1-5	CASSPGVGSRQPQHF	TGCGCCAGCAGCCCTGGGGTCGGGTCTCGCCAGCCCCAGCATTTT
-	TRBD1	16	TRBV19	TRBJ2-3	CASSSRGTGGSGTQYF	TGTGCCAGTAGTAGTCGGGGGACAGGGGGCTCCGGAACGCAGTATTTT
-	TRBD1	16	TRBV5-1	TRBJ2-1	CASSLGWSGQGNEQFF	TGCGCCAGCAGCTTGGGATGGAGCGGACAGGGAAATGAGCAGTTCTTC
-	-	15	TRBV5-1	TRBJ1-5	CASSLLGDKDQPQHF	TGCGCCAGCAGCTTGTTAGGGGATAAAGATCAGCCCCAGCATTTT
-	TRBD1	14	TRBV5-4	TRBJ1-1	CASSSGQPNTEAFF	TGTGCCAGCAGCTCGGGACAGCCTAACACTGAAGCTTTCTTT
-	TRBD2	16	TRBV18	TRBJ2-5	CASSRRDYPLQETQYF	TGTGCCAGCTCACGCCGGGACTACCCCCTGCAAGAGACCCAGTACTTC
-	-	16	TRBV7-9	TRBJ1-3	CASSPGSSFSGNTIYF	TGTGCCAGCAGCCCGGGCAGTTCCTTCTCTGGAAACACCATATATTTT
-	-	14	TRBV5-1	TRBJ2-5	CASSFGQIQETQYF	TGCGCCAGCAGCTTCGGCCAAATCCAAGAGACCCAGTACTTC
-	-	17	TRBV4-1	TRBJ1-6	CASSQDMRVVYNSPLHF	TGCGCCAGCAGCCAAGATATGAGGGTTGTATATAATTCACCCCTCCACTTT
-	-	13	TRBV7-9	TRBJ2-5	CASHFQGGETQYF	TGTGCCAGCCACTTCCAGGGAGGAGAGACCCAGTACTTC
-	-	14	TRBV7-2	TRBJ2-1	CASSTQTSGLEQFF	TGTGCCAGCAGCACCCAGACTAGTGGGCTTGAGCAGTTCTTC
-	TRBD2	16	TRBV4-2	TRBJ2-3	CASSQDRREFTDTQYF	TGTGCCAGCAGCCAAGATAGGCGGGAGTTCACAGATACGCAGTATTTT
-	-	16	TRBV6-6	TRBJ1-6	CASSYVSRIANSPLHF	TGTGCCAGCAGTTACGTTTCGCGGATTGCCAATTCACCCCTCCACTTT
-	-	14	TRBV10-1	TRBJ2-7	CASSAGTGTYEQYF	TGCGCCAGCAGTGCCGGGACGGGGACCTACGAGCAGTACTTC
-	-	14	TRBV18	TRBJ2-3	CASSPRGTTDTQYF	TGTGCCAGCTCACCACGGGGGACCACAGATACGCAGTATTTT
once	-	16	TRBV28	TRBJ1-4	CASSLSQGTTNEKLFF	TGTGCCAGCAGTTTAAGTCAGGGGACAACTAATGAAAAACTGTTTTTT
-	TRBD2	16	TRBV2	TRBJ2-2	CASSGVRGSNTGELFF	TGTGCCAGCAGTGGGGTCCGCGGGAGTAACACCGGGGAGCTGTTTTTT
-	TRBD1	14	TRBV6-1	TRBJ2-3	CASSAGGPRDTQYF	TGTGCCAGCAGTGCAGGGGGCCCAAGGGATACGCAGTATTTT
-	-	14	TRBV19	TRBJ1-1	CASSIRGAETEAFF	TGTGCCAGTAGTATTCGAGGGGCCGAAACTGAAGCTTTCTTT
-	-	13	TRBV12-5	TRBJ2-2	CASGIGVTGELFF	TGTGCTAGTGGGATAGGGGTTACCGGGGAGCTGTTTTTT
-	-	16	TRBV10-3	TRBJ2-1	CAISESAPIAYNEQFF	TGTGCCATCAGTGAGTCGGCACCCATCGCCTACAATGAGCAGTTCTTC